The 27 T cell receptor beta chains reported below all come from one sample, sequenced in a study of T cell responses to AZD1222 COVID-19 vaccine. Profiled with immunoSEQ multiplex PCR; TCRdb holds only in-frame clones, not every one. The sample holds around 100,000 clones, around 89% seen once. The input for sequencing was peripheral blood, taken 28 days after the second AZD1222 dose. Receptors were obtained from an adult who received the AZD1222 COVID-19 vaccine.

This chain links TRBV10-3 with TRBJ1-3; 10 bases are a match to TRBD1. CDR1 is ENHRY, CDR2 SYGVKD, per germline. CDR3 length: 14 amino acids. Unmatched junction bases numbered 12, after V lost 11 bases and J lost 8 bases. The CDR3 sequence: CASNLGTGEDTIYF. CDR3 nucleotides: TGTGCCTCGAACCTTGGGACAGGGGAAGACACCATATATTTT.

The table lists this clone with a count of one. The CDR3 protein is CASSITQGPTEAFF. The DNA for the CDR3 is TGTGCCAGTAGTATTACCCAGGGTCCCACTGAAGCTTTCTTT. The chain couples TRBV19 to TRBJ1-1, with D perhaps TRBD1 (5 bases). Trimming shortened V by 3 bases and J by 4 bases, and 12 bases separated the two germline ends. Germline CDR1 reads LNHDA; CDR2 reads SQIVND (reference sequence). This CDR3 is built from 14 residues.

In DNA, the CDR3 is TGTGCCAGCACTAGACAGGGGTCGAACTATGGCTACACCTTC. Residues: CASTRQGSNYGYTF. V gene TRBV6-5 combines with J gene TRBJ1-2; 8 positions agree with TRBD1. This CDR3 contains 14 residues. V lost 7 bases, J lost 2 bases, and 6 bases stayed unmatched. Germline assignment: CDR1 MNHEY and CDR2 SVGAGI.

The chain links TRBV12-3 or TRBV12-4 to TRBJ1-2, with 8 positions matching TRBD1. The CDR3 totals 13 residues. After removal of 7 bases from V and 9 bases from J, the junction contained 10 bases not matched to a gene. CDR3 nucleotide sequence: TGTGCCAGCACCCTACAGGGGGGTTGGCGCTACACCTTC. This codes for CASTLQGGWRYTF.

This clone was detected once. V and J are TRBV7-2 and TRBJ2-1; no reliable D call. The CDR3 has 11 residues. Trimming removed 5 bases from V and 3 bases from J, with 2 bases in between. CDR1 is SGHTA, CDR2 FQGNSA, per germline. The CDR3: CASSNYNEQFF. In DNA form, the CDR3 reads TGTGCCAGCAGCAACTACAATGAGCAGTTCTTC.

The DNA for the CDR3 is TGTGCCAGTAGTATTACTTCCTCCACAGATACGCAGTATTTT. Amino acids: CASSITSSTDTQYF. V gene TRBV19 combines with J gene TRBJ2-3, with D unclear. This CDR3 spans 14 amino acids. Germline values: CDR1 LNHDA, CDR2 SQIVND (reference sequence). V lost 3 bases to trimming and J lost 2 bases, with 9 bases between them. The full variable domain, rest sourced from reference TRBV19 and TRBJ2-3, is DGGITQSPKYLFRKEGQNVTLSCEQNLNHDAMYWYRQDPGQGLRLIYYSQIVNDFQKGDIAEGYSVSREKKESFPLTVTSAQKNPTAFYLCASSITSSTDTQYFGPGTRLTVL.

The rearrangement uses TRBV28 and TRBJ1-2; the D is unclear. The germline CDR1 and CDR2 sequences are MDHEN and SYDVKM. The CDR3 spans 14 residues. The V end lost 2 bases, the J end lost 5 bases, and 12 bases lay between the germline ends. CDR3 amino acids: CASSLRAGRYGYTF. CDR3 in DNA: TGTGCCAGCAGTTTACGAGCGGGAAGGTATGGCTACACCTTC.

V is TRBV6-5 and J is TRBJ2-1; 10 bases line up with TRBD1. Trimming cost V 8 bases and J 7 bases; bases outside gene matches: 11. This CDR3 is built from 15 residues. Germline-derived CDR1 and CDR2 are MNHEY and SVGAGI. The CDR3 reads CASASPGQGWNEQFF. As DNA, the CDR3 is TGTGCCAGCGCAAGTCCGGGACAGGGGTGGAATGAGCAGTTCTTC.

The rearrangement joins TRBV6-5 to TRBJ1-1; D not resolved. Germline V CDR1 and CDR2: MNHEY, SVGAGI. V shed 2 bases and J shed 5 bases, with 15 bases lying between them. The CDR3 consists of 15 residues. CDR3 DNA sequence: TGTGCCAGCAGTTACCAAGGTGCCCTTGGGACTGAAGCTTTCTTT. Protein sequence: CASSYQGALGTEAFF.

J is TRBJ2-1 and V is TRBV9; TRBD2 matches at 13 bases. Germline values: CDR1 SGDLS, CDR2 YYNGEE. V lost 0 bases and J lost 6; bases outside the gene matches: 3. CDR3 length: 16 amino acids. The CDR3 coding sequence is TGTGCCAGCAGCGTAGAAAGACTAGCGGGGGGCAATGAGCAGTTCTTC. This encodes CASSVERLAGGNEQFF.

J is TRBJ1-5 and V is TRBV25-1; D is possibly TRBD1 (5 bases). The CDR3 has 14 amino acids. Germline values: CDR1 MGHDK, CDR2 SYGVNS. V was cut by 2 bases and J by 6 bases, with 11 bases left in between. CDR3 protein: CASSEGGVAQPQHF. For the CDR3, the DNA is TGTGCCAGCAGTGAAGGGGGGGTGGCTCAGCCCCAGCATTTT.

This clone occurred a few times. V gene TRBV13 combines with J gene TRBJ1-2, with D perhaps TRBD1 (6 bases). The germline V and J ends were trimmed by 2 bases and 3 bases, with 10 bases remaining between them. Germline CDR1 and CDR2: PRHDT and FYEKMQ (reference sequence). CDR3 size: 14 residues. CDR3 in DNA: TGTGCCAGCAGCTTAACAGGGAAGGACTATGGCTACACCTTC. It is translated as CASSLTGKDYGYTF.

This chain uses TRBV6-5 with TRBJ1-1; no firm D call. Germline CDR1 reads MNHEY; CDR2 reads SVGAGI. This CDR3 spans 15 amino acids. The V end was cut by 1 base, the J end by 0 bases, with 9 bases between. CDR3 sequence: CASSYLPAMNTEAFF. The DNA of the CDR3 is TGTGCCAGCAGTTACTTGCCAGCTATGAACACTGAAGCTTTCTTT.

The V call is TRBV12-3 or TRBV12-4, the J call TRBJ2-5, with D unclear. This CDR3 comprises 13 residues. V dropped 5 bases and J dropped 1 base, with 8 bases sitting between them. The CDR3 here is CASSAASQETQYF. The CDR3 nucleotides read TGTGCCAGCAGTGCGGCAAGCCAAGAGACCCAGTACTTC.

The chain joins TRBV2 to TRBJ1-2; TRBD1 agrees at 10 bases. Germline CDR1 reads SNHLY; CDR2 reads FYNNEI. This CDR3 spans 14 amino acids. J gave up 8 bases and V 6 bases, and 9 bases lay outside the gene matches. The CDR3 bases are TGTGCCAGCAGAGAAACCGGGACAGGGGCCGGCTACACCTTC. It yields the protein CASRETGTGAGYTF.

The chain is built from TRBV12-3 or TRBV12-4 and TRBJ1-1, with D hard to call. V lost 6 bases, J lost 3 bases, and 11 bases lay in between. CDR3 length: 13 amino acids. The CDR3 here is CASSPHPDTEAFF. DNA of the CDR3: TGTGCCAGCAGCCCCCACCCGGACACTGAAGCTTTCTTT.

The chain combines TRBV19 with TRBJ2-7; 12 bases are shared with TRBD1. This CDR3 is built from 16 residues. In germline, CDR1 is LNHDA, CDR2 SQIVND (reference sequence). J lost 1 base, V lost 4 bases, and 5 bases had no gene match. As DNA, the CDR3 is TGTGCCAGTAGTAGTCCGGGACAGGGGGCTTCCTACGAGCAGTACTTC. Residues: CASSSPGQGASYEQYF.

V and J are TRBV28 and TRBJ2-7; D remains unclear. This CDR3 has 15 amino acids. V dropped 2 bases and J dropped 0 bases, with 11 bases sitting between them. Germline V lookup: CDR1 MDHEN, CDR2 SYDVKM. The CDR3 region has the DNA TGTGCCAGCAGTTTAGGCAGGAGCGACTCCTACGAGCAGTACTTC. Translation: CASSLGRSDSYEQYF.

The rearrangement joins TRBV6-2 or TRBV6-3 to TRBJ1-4; 7 bases are a match to TRBD1. In germline, CDR1 is MNHEY, CDR2 SVGEGT. The CDR3 runs 16 residues. Trimming removed 6 bases from V and 7 bases from J; junction bases left unmatched: 14. The CDR3 sequence: CASSKGPGQQSEKLFF. The DNA for the CDR3 is TGTGCCAGCAGCAAAGGACCGGGACAGCAGAGTGAAAAACTGTTTTTT.

J is TRBJ1-4 and V is TRBV4-2; 8 bases are shared with TRBD1. This CDR3 spans 15 amino acids. The V gene's germline CDR1 is LGHNA and CDR2 YNFKEQ. After removal of 3 bases from V and 6 bases from J, the junction contained 6 bases not matched to a gene. The chain's CDR3 is CASSQDRAGDEKLFF. CDR3 nucleotides: TGTGCCAGCAGCCAGGACAGGGCGGGGGATGAAAAACTGTTTTTT.

The chain joins TRBV7-6 to TRBJ2-3, with D uncertain. The CDR3 extends over 11 amino acids. Deletions cut 5 bases from V and 2 bases from J, with 2 bases between. Germline CDR1 is SGHVS and CDR2 is FNYEAQ. CDR3 in DNA: TGTGCCAGCAGCGCCACAGATACGCAGTATTTT. Encoded protein: CASSATDTQYF. Together with reference TRBV7-6 and TRBJ2-3, the CDR3 gives the full variable domain: GAGVSQSPRYKVTKRGQDVALRCDPISGHVSLYWYRQALGQGPEFLTYFNYEAQQDKSGLPNDRFSAERPEGSISTLTIQRTEQRDSAMYRCASSATDTQYFGPGTRLTVL.

The J gene is TRBJ1-1, the V gene TRBV20-1; no definite D call. V lost 3 bases to trimming and J lost 2 bases, with 13 bases between them. This CDR3 is built from 14 residues. Per the germline V gene, CDR1 is DFQATT and CDR2 is SNEGSKA (reference sequence). CDR3 sequence reads: CSASYGPANTEAFF. CDR3 sequence (DNA): TGCAGTGCTAGTTACGGGCCCGCTAACACTGAAGCTTTCTTT.

This clone was detected a few times. The V call is TRBV6-1, the J call TRBJ2-7, with 9 bases matching TRBD1. The CDR3 consists of 16 residues. Germline assignment: CDR1 MNHNS and CDR2 SASEGT. J was trimmed by 2 bases and V by 1 base; bases with no gene match: 6. CDR3 DNA sequence: TGTGCCAGCAGTGAAGTGTCGGGGACAGGGCCCTACGAGCAGTACTTC. Translation: CASSEVSGTGPYEQYF.

V usage is TRBV5-1 and J usage is TRBJ2-3; 9 nucleotides align to TRBD2. CDR3 length equals 15 residues. Germline values: CDR1 SGHRS, CDR2 YFSETQ. With 4 bases clipped from V and 0 bases from J, the junction kept 3 bases outside the gene matches. CDR3 bases: TGCGCCAGCAGCCTAGGACTAGCGAGCACAGATACGCAGTATTTT. This sequence encodes CASSLGLASTDTQYF.

This chain joins TRBV7-9 and TRBJ1-1; 7 bases line up with TRBD1. From germline, CDR1 is SEHNR and CDR2 FQNEAQ (reference sequence). With V trimmed by 5 bases and J by 7 bases, 7 bases remained unmatched. The CDR3 is 13 residues long. CDR3 in amino acids: CASSPRGGLEAFF. The CDR3 coding sequence is TGTGCCAGCAGCCCCAGGGGGGGGCTTGAAGCTTTCTTT.

The chain combines TRBV6-5 with TRBJ2-2, with D perhaps TRBD2 (5 bases). The CDR3 length is 12 residues. V lost 6 bases and J lost 5, with 7 bases in between. Germline V CDR1 and CDR2: MNHEY, SVGAGI. Here the CDR3 DNA reads TGTGCCAGCAGGAGGGAAACCGGGGAGCTGTTTTTT. This codes for CASRRETGELFF.

The rearrangement uses TRBV6-5 and TRBJ2-7, with 10 positions matching TRBD1. Germline trimming cut 2 bases from V and 0 bases from J; bases unmatched to any gene: 1. Germline-derived CDR1 and CDR2 are MNHEY and SVGAGI. The CDR3 spans 15 residues. DNA of the CDR3: TGTGCCAGCAGTTACGGGGACAGGGGCTCCTACGAGCAGTACTTC. Protein sequence: CASSYGDRGSYEQYF.